This T cell receptor beta chain was recovered during a study of blood T cell repertoires in COVID-19. Background on the study: PBMCs, B-cell-depleted T cells, or T cells were the source of the cDNA or gDNA that made up the material.

Generated by immunoSEQ multiplex PCR, the TCRdb table keeps only in-frame clones and is missing some. The repertoire holds 390,000 or so clones, more than 75% seen once, with 8% to 13% in the top ten. Germline V CDR1 and CDR2: WNHNN, SYGVQD (reference sequence). This CDR3 has 16 amino acids. V lost 0 bases, J lost 8 bases, and 16 bases lay in between. Sample: peripheral blood. The TCR originated in a woman aged 25 to 39 with COVID-19, enrolled during active disease. The V and J genes are TRBV10-1 and TRBJ1-4; maybe TRBD1 (6 bases). The CDR3: CASSESPTGKGEKLFF. The CDR3, as DNA: TGCGCCAGCAGTGAGTCCCCCACAGGGAAAGGGGAAAAACTGTTTTTT.